A single sample is the source of the 16 T cell receptor beta chains below, sequenced in a study of CD8 T cells in Susac syndrome (dated by TCRdb to the late 2010s). The library came from the immunoSEQ multiplex PCR assay. RNA was extracted using the RNeasy kit, and about 0.45 to 1 ug of the RNA was reverse transcribed with random hexamers. Starting from the raw public reads, TCRdb applied fastp trimming at Q25, assembled clones with MiXCR and retained in-frame beta chains. Here each entry gathers all rows of one CDR3 protein and keeps the most common genes and DNA. Within this sample are approximately 160,000 distinct CDR3 sequences, with over 85% of them counted one time only. In total, the top ten clones hold around 0.097% of the sample. The specimen sequenced was CD4+ T cells from PBMCs. Every receptor here comes from a human donor with multiple sclerosis.

The chain is built from TRBV19 and TRBJ1-1, with D unresolved. Germline lookup yields CDR1 LNHDA and CDR2 SQIVND (reference sequence). The V gene lost 4 bases and the J gene lost 1 base, with 13 bases spanning the gap. This CDR3 region has 15 residues. CDR3 DNA: TGTGCCAGTAGTAGGGCCGGCACCTCGAACACTGAAGCTTTCTTT. Translating gives CASSRAGTSNTEAFF. Complete variable domain (other parts from reference TRBV19 and TRBJ1-1): DGGITQSPKYLFRKEGQNVTLSCEQNLNHDAMYWYRQDPGQGLRLIYYSQIVNDFQKGDIAEGYSVSREKKESFPLTVTSAQKNPTAFYLCASSRAGTSNTEAFFGQGTRLTVV.

The rearrangement joins TRBV7-2 to TRBJ2-7, with D possibly being TRBD2 (6 bases). The V gene's germline CDR1 is SGHTA and CDR2 FQGNSA. Deletions cut 6 bases from V and 4 bases from J, with 16 bases between. This CDR3 is built from 14 residues. CDR3 bases: TGTGCCAGCAGGACGGGAGCTGGTAGTTACGAGCAGTACTTC. Amino acid sequence: CASRTGAGSYEQYF.

The V call is TRBV6-1, the J call TRBJ1-2, with 11 bases identical to TRBD1. Germline V lookup: CDR1 MNHNS, CDR2 SASEGT. The CDR3 is 13 residues long. With V trimmed by 3 bases and J by 7 bases, 1 base remained unmatched. The CDR3 nucleotides are TGTGCCAGCAGTGAGGGACAGGGGGGTGGCTACACCTTC. It specifies CASSEGQGGGYTF.

This clonotype has just one count. The chain has TRBV4-2 and TRBJ1-6, with a possible D match to TRBD1 (5 bases). CDR3 length equals 17 residues. V was shortened by 0 bases and J by 4 bases, with 13 bases between the two germline ends. Per the germline V gene, CDR1 is LGHNA and CDR2 is YNFKEQ. CDR3 coding DNA: TGTGCCAGCAGCCAAGATGTACCCGGGGGATATAATTCACCCCTCCACTTT. Its protein is CASSQDVPGGYNSPLHF.

The chain couples TRBV7-8 to TRBJ1-5, with D perhaps matching TRBD1 (5 bases). The germline V gene has CDR1 SGHVS and CDR2 FQNEAQ. V lost 6 bases and J lost 6, with 15 bases in between. The CDR3 has 14 amino acids. CDR3 in amino acids: CASSTIGAGQPQHF. The CDR3 DNA sequence: TGTGCCAGCAGTACTATCGGGGCGGGTCAGCCCCAGCATTTT.

This clonotype has only a few counts. CDR3 in amino acids: CASTYRKALGYTF. In DNA, the CDR3 is TGTGCCAGCACTTACCGTAAGGCCCTGGGCTACACCTTC. The J gene is TRBJ1-2, the V gene TRBV13; D unclear. Germline V gene lookup returns CDR1 PRHDT and CDR2 FYEKMQ (reference sequence). The length of the CDR3 is 13 residues. V was shortened by 7 bases and J by 8 bases, with 17 bases between the two germline ends.

The gene calls are TRBV5-4 and TRBJ2-1, with D maybe TRBD2 (5 bases). The germline V gene has CDR1 SGHNT and CDR2 YYREEE (reference sequence). V lost 4 bases and J lost 9, with 14 bases in between. This CDR3 region has 13 residues. The CDR3 reads CASSAASLPEQFF. In DNA, the CDR3 is TGTGCCAGCAGCGCCGCTAGCCTCCCTGAGCAGTTCTTC. Variable domain in full (rest from reference TRBV5-4 and TRBJ2-1): ETGVTQSPTHLIKTRGQQVTLRCSSQSGHNTVSWYQQALGQGPQFIFQYYREEENGRGNFPPRFSGLQFPNYSSELNVNALELDDSALYLCASSAASLPEQFFGPGTRLTVL.

The V gene is TRBV20-1, the J gene TRBJ1-5; D uncertain. CDR3 length: 13 residues. The germline V gene has CDR1 DFQATT and CDR2 SNEGSKA (reference sequence). CDR3: CSGTSEGNQPQHF. DNA of the CDR3: TGCAGCGGTACATCCGAGGGCAATCAGCCCCAGCATTTT.

This sequence joins TRBV21-1 and TRBJ2-4; the DNA was not compared with TRBD2, the D call given in the table. TRBV21-1 has pseudogene status. The length of the CDR3 is 15 residues. Written as DNA, the CDR3 is TGTGCCAGAAGACCGACTGCGGTAGCCAAAAACATTCAGTACTTC. This encodes CARRPTAVAKNIQYF.

This chain uses TRBV4-3 with TRBJ1-5; TRBD1 might be the D (5 bases). The CDR3 runs 13 residues. Germline-derived CDR1 and CDR2 are LGHNA and YSLEER. V lost 2 bases to trimming and J lost 5 bases, with 7 bases between them. CDR3 amino acids: CASSQRRDQPQHF. CDR3 in DNA: TGCGCCAGCAGCCAACGCAGGGATCAGCCCCAGCATTTT.

The rearrangement links TRBV5-4 to TRBJ2-5; D is perhaps TRBD2 (7 bases). Germline V gives CDR1 SGHNT, CDR2 YYREEE (reference sequence). Trimming took 4 bases from V and 5 from J, leaving 18 bases between them. CDR3 length: 15 amino acids. The CDR3 sequence is CASSGRLGGRETQYF. DNA for the CDR3: TGTGCCAGCAGCGGCAGACTGGGGGGGCGGGAGACCCAGTACTTC.

The chain uses TRBV18 and TRBJ2-1, with 11 bases matching TRBD2. In germline, CDR1 is KGHSH, CDR2 LQKENI. Losses at the gene ends were 2 bases for V and 9 bases for J; bases not matched to a gene: 12. This CDR3 region has 17 residues. CDR3 coding DNA: TGTGCCAGCTCACCAAGGATTGTGACTAGCGGGGAAGCTGAGCAGTTCTTC. This sequence encodes CASSPRIVTSGEAEQFF.

This rearrangement joins TRBV9 to TRBJ1-1; weak D call: TRBD1 (5 bases). The V end lost 0 bases, the J end lost 7 bases, and 16 bases lay between the germline ends. This CDR3 has 15 residues. CDR1 is SGDLS, CDR2 YYNGEE, per germline. The CDR3 loop reads CASSVAPLMGGEAFF. The CDR3 DNA sequence: TGTGCCAGCAGCGTAGCCCCGCTTATGGGGGGTGAAGCTTTCTTT.

The chain links TRBV11-2 to TRBJ2-2, with D perhaps TRBD2 (6 bases). The CDR3 sequence is 16 residues long. CDR1 is SGHAT, CDR2 FQNNGV, per germline. V was cut by 5 bases and J by 2 bases, with 15 bases left in between. As DNA, the CDR3 is TGTGCCAGCAGCCCCAGGCGGGATTTCAACACCGGGGAGCTGTTTTTT. Its translation: CASSPRRDFNTGELFF. The full variable domain, in which reference TRBV11-2 and TRBJ2-2 provide the parts outside the CDR3, is EAGVAQSPRYKIIEKRQSVAFWCNPISGHATLYWYQQILGQGPKLLIQFQNNGVVDDSQLPKDRFSAERLKGVDSTLKIQPAKLEDSAVYLCASSPRRDFNTGELFFGEGSRLTVL.

The chain combines TRBV4-2 with TRBJ1-4, with D perhaps matching TRBD1 (5 bases). The germline CDR1 and CDR2 sequences are LGHNA and YNFKEQ. V dropped 0 bases and J dropped 7 bases, with 18 bases sitting between them. CDR3 length: 17 residues. DNA of the CDR3: TGTGCCAGCAGCCAAGATATAAGCGGGGACTCGAGTGAAAAACTGTTTTTT. Translation: CASSQDISGDSSEKLFF.

J is TRBJ2-5 and V is TRBV5-4; D tentatively reads TRBD1 or TRBD2 (6 bases each). From germline, CDR1 is SGHNT and CDR2 YYREEE (reference sequence). Trimming removed 0 bases from V and 0 bases from J, with 9 bases in between. The CDR3 consists of 15 residues. CDR3: CASSLDGGHQETQYF. The CDR3 bases are TGTGCCAGCAGCTTGGACGGGGGCCACCAAGAGACCCAGTACTTC. Full variable domain (outside the CDR3, taken from reference TRBV5-4 and TRBJ2-5): ETGVTQSPTHLIKTRGQQVTLRCSSQSGHNTVSWYQQALGQGPQFIFQYYREEENGRGNFPPRFSGLQFPNYSSELNVNALELDDSALYLCASSLDGGHQETQYFGPGTRLLVL.